These 10 T cell receptor beta chains share one sample of origin, sequenced in a study of OX40 agonist ivuxolimab in advanced cancers. TCRdb keeps only in-frame clones here, not all; method: immunoSEQ multiplex PCR. The sample lists about 22,000 clones; 88% were seen once. The sequenced sample was CD4+ or CD8+ T cells sorted from blood, obtained in a trial of the OX40 agonist ivuxolimab. Source of these receptors: an adult with an advanced solid tumor such as melanoma, head and neck, liver or kidney cancer.

The chain couples TRBV19 to TRBJ2-1; D not certain. The CDR3 runs 13 residues. Per the germline V gene, CDR1 is LNHDA and CDR2 is SQIVND (reference sequence). Between the trimmed V and J ends, which lost 1 base and 9 bases, there was a span of 10 bases. CDR3 sequence: CASSIVSALEQFF. CDR3 DNA sequence: TGTGCCAGTAGTATAGTTTCAGCACTTGAGCAGTTCTTC.

The chain employs TRBV7-9 and TRBJ2-5; possible D gene TRBD2, 6 bases. Germline assignment: CDR1 SEHNR and CDR2 FQNEAQ (reference sequence). The CDR3 has 15 residues. Deletions cut 0 bases from V and 4 bases from J, with 12 bases between. In DNA form, the CDR3 reads TGTGCCAGCAGCTTAGCTTTAGCGGAAGGAGAGACCCAGTACTTC. It codes for CASSLALAEGETQYF.

This clone was seen once. V gene TRBV9 combines with J gene TRBJ2-7, with TRBD2 matching 13 bases. With V trimmed by 3 bases and J by 3 bases, 3 bases remained unmatched. The CDR3 is 15 residues long. From germline, CDR1 is SGDLS and CDR2 YYNGEE. DNA for the CDR3: TGTGCCAGCAGCGCCGGGACTAGCGGGATCTACGAGCAGTACTTC. It encodes CASSAGTSGIYEQYF.

V gene TRBV4-3 combines with J gene TRBJ1-4, with a weak D call TRBD1 (6 bases). V was cut by 2 bases and J by 4 bases, with 17 bases left in between. The CDR3 runs to 17 residues. Looked up from germline, CDR1 is LGHNA and CDR2 is YSLEER. The CDR3 spells CASSQRDLGTINEKLFF. The CDR3 nucleotides are TGCGCCAGCAGCCAACGGGATTTAGGGACAATTAATGAAAAACTGTTTTTT.

V gene TRBV9 combines with J gene TRBJ2-5, with a possible D match to TRBD2 (5 bases). The CDR3 totals 15 residues. Germline-derived CDR1 and CDR2 are SGDLS and YYNGEE. Trimming took off 0 bases at V and 5 bases at J, with 14 bases between the two ends. CDR3 bases: TGTGCCAGCAGCGTAGTTGGGGAGAGAGGGGAGACCCAGTACTTC. Protein product: CASSVVGERGETQYF. Full variable domain (rest looked up from reference TRBV9 and TRBJ2-5): DSGVTQTPKHLITATGQRVTLRCSPRSGDLSVYWYQQSLDQGLQFLIQYYNGEERAKGNILERFSAQQFPDLHSELNLSSLELGDSALYFCASSVVGERGETQYFGPGTRLLVL.

The chain has TRBV7-6 and TRBJ1-6; D is unresolved. Trimming took off 5 bases at V and 0 bases at J, with 14 bases between the two ends. Germline lookup yields CDR1 SGHVS and CDR2 FNYEAQ. CDR3 size: 17 residues. CDR3 sequence: CASSPNPRSSYNSPLHF. CDR3 sequence (DNA): TGTGCCAGCAGCCCCAATCCCAGGAGCTCCTATAATTCACCCCTCCACTTT.

The genes are TRBV6-4 and TRBJ2-7, with D unresolved. CDR3 length: 15 residues. Germline V gene data show CDR1 as MRHNA and CDR2 as SNTAGT. The V and J ends lost 0 bases and 2 bases respectively, with 11 bases between them. The CDR3 reads CASSDSPAPAYEQYF. CDR3 bases: TGTGCCAGCAGTGACTCGCCAGCCCCGGCCTACGAGCAGTACTTC.

This rearrangement joins TRBV28 to TRBJ2-7, with D perhaps TRBD1 or TRBD2 (5 bases each). The CDR3 consists of 12 residues. V shed 7 bases and J shed 9 bases, with 16 bases lying between them. Germline V gene sequence: CDR1 MDHEN, CDR2 SYDVKM. The CDR3 DNA sequence: TGTGCCAGCACTACCCAGAGGGGTGGGCAGTACTTC. It yields the protein CASTTQRGGQYF.

This chain connects TRBV25-1 to TRBJ2-1; possibly TRBD2 for D (6 bases). Looked up from germline, CDR1 is MGHDK and CDR2 is SYGVNS. V dropped 9 bases and J dropped 6 bases, with 15 bases sitting between them. CDR3 length: 13 residues. CDR3 sequence (DNA): TGTGCCAGGGGGGGTCAGGGCTGCAATGAGCAGTTCTTC. This translates into CARGGQGCNEQFF.

To note about this clone: At the DNA level, this CDR3 is encoded by other sequences in the same sample as well. The chain is built from TRBV19 and TRBJ2-1; 7 bases agree with TRBD2. The germline CDR1 and CDR2 sequences are LNHDA and SQIVND (reference sequence). The CDR3 consists of 16 residues. The ends lost 3 bases at V and 2 bases at J; junction bases unmatched: 7. The CDR3 loop is CASSILPGLTYNEQFF. CDR3 nucleotides: TGTGCCAGTAGTATCCTACCGGGACTAACCTACAATGAGCAGTTCTTC.